The 10 T cell receptor beta chains presented below share a single source sample, sequenced in a study of PD-1 blockade in mismatch repair-deficient tumors. Time point denoted: roughly 10-day in vitro stimulation with candidate neoantigen peptide 6. Their cognate antigens are unknown. Libraries were prepared by immunoSEQ multiplex PCR; TCRdb keeps only in-frame clonotypes and omits some of them. The table lists about 14,000 clones, 86% of them singletons, with around 4.9% in the top ten. The specimen comprised cells cultured in vitro, sampled from a patient treated with pembrolizumab. The source is an adult with mismatch repair-deficient cancer.

V and J are TRBV18 and TRBJ1-4, with D possibly matching TRBD1 (6 bases). CDR3 size: 16 residues. Germline-derived CDR1 and CDR2 are KGHSH and LQKENI. V was clipped by 4 bases and J by 5 bases, with 17 bases between them. The DNA for the CDR3 is TGTGCCAGCTCACTTGGACAGCCTGACGGGAATGAAAAACTGTTTTTT. Residues: CASSLGQPDGNEKLFF.

The gene calls are TRBV19 and TRBJ1-2; 11 positions match TRBD1. Per the germline V gene, CDR1 is LNHDA and CDR2 is SQIVND (reference sequence). V was clipped by 5 bases and J by 2 bases; unmatched bases: 7. The CDR3 extends over 16 amino acids. In DNA, the CDR3 is TGTGCCAGTAGTGCCTGGACAGGGGGCGAAAACTATGGCTACACCTTC. This sequence encodes CASSAWTGGENYGYTF.

V gene TRBV7-3 combines with J gene TRBJ1-2, with 7 bases that match TRBD1. The J segment lost 3 bases and the V segment lost 2 bases, leaving 6 bases of the junction unmatched. The germline V gene has CDR1 SGHTA and CDR2 FQGTGA. The CDR3 totals 15 residues. In DNA, the CDR3 is TGTGCCAGCAGCTTAGAGGGGACAGAGTACTATGGCTACACCTTC. The encoded protein is CASSLEGTEYYGYTF.

V and J are TRBV7-8 and TRBJ2-2; 9 bases are shared with TRBD1. The CDR3 length is 17 residues. V shed 1 base, J shed 3 bases, and the junction held 6 bases outside the gene matches. CDR1 SGHVS and CDR2 FQNEAQ come from the germline V gene. CDR3: CASSLVGTGRDTGELFF. DNA of the CDR3: TGTGCCAGCAGCTTAGTGGGGACAGGGCGAGACACCGGGGAGCTGTTTTTT.

The chain carries TRBV7-8 and TRBJ2-3; D remains unclear. V gave up 0 bases and J gave up 6 bases, with 10 bases separating them. Germline lookup yields CDR1 SGHVS and CDR2 FQNEAQ. The CDR3 contains 14 residues. The DNA for the CDR3 is TGTGCCAGCAGCTTAGCGCCTACGGCCGATACGCAGTATTTT. Translating it yields CASSLAPTADTQYF.

The chain recombines TRBV6-7 with TRBJ2-7, with 10 bases that match TRBD2. TRBV6-7 is an open reading frame, and its role is uncertain. Germline trimming cut 7 bases from V and 3 bases from J; bases unmatched to any gene: 9. CDR3 length: 15 residues. The chain's CDR3 is CASIMTSGLFYEQYF. The CDR3 nucleotides read TGTGCCAGCATCATGACTAGCGGGCTATTCTACGAGCAGTACTTC.

V gene TRBV30 combines with J gene TRBJ2-7; D is unclear. V was cut by 2 bases and J by 6 bases, with 14 bases left in between. The CDR3 consists of 13 residues. CDR1 GTSNPN and CDR2 SVGIG come from the germline V gene (reference sequence). DNA for the CDR3: TGTGCCTGGAGTTCTTCCATAACGGGCGAGCAGTACTTC. Residues: CAWSSSITGEQYF. Together with reference TRBV30 and TRBJ2-7, the CDR3 gives the full variable domain: SQTIHQWPATLVQPVGSPLSLECTVEGTSNPNLYWYRQAAGRGLQLLFYSVGIGQISSEVPQNLSASRPQDRQFILSSKKLLLSDSGFYLCAWSSSITGEQYFGPGTRLTVT.

The V and J genes are TRBV29-1 and TRBJ1-2; 9 bases align to TRBD1. V was pared by 6 bases and J by 5 bases, with 7 bases of the junction left unmatched. Germline CDR1 SQVTM, CDR2 ANQGSEA. CDR3 length: 13 residues. CDR3 amino acids: CSVSGTGLYGYTF. CDR3 nucleotides: TGCAGCGTCTCCGGGACAGGGCTTTATGGCTACACCTTC.

The chain uses TRBV11-2 and TRBJ2-1; D gene ambiguous. Germline CDR1 is SGHAT and CDR2 is FQNNGV. The CDR3 contains 14 residues. Trimming cost V 0 bases and J 9 bases, with 12 bases left between them. CDR3 DNA sequence: TGTGCCAGCAGCTTAGAGGGATTGCAGATTGAGCAGTTCTTC. This encodes CASSLEGLQIEQFF.

The rearrangement joins TRBV27 to TRBJ2-1, with D possibly being TRBD1 or TRBD2 (9 bases each). CDR1 and CDR2 (germline): MNHEY, SMNVEV (reference sequence). Trimming pared 7 bases from V and 4 bases from J, leaving 17 bases between. The CDR3 is 15 amino acids. CDR3 in amino acids: CASKTSGQGYNEQFF. In nucleotides, the CDR3 is TGTGCCAGCAAGACTAGCGGACAGGGGTACAATGAGCAGTTCTTC.